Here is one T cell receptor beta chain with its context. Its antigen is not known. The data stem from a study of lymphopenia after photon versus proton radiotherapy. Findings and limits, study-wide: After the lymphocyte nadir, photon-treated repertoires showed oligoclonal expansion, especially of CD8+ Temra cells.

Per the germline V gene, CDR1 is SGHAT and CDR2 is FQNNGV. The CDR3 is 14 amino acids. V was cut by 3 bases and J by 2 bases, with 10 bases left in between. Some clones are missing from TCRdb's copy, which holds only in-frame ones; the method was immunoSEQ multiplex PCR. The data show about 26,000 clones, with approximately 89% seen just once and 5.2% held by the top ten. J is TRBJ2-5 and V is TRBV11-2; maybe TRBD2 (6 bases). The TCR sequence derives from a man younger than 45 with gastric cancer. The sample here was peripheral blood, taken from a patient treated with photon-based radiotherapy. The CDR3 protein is CASSFSGGQETQYF. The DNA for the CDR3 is TGTGCCAGCAGCTTTTCCGGGGGACAAGAGACCCAGTACTTC.